Each of the 11 T cell receptor beta chains below was sequenced from the same sample in a study of blood T cell repertoires in COVID-19. The table came from immunoSEQ multiplex PCR; TCRdb's copy has only in-frame clones and leaves some out. The sample holds about 170,000 clones; under 90% are singletons and the top ten take about 11%. The sequencing input was peripheral blood. These receptors were obtained from a woman aged 80 or older with active or convalescent COVID-19.

The J gene is TRBJ1-2, the V gene TRBV6-5; 7 bases fit TRBD1. The ends lost 0 bases at V and 8 bases at J; junction bases unmatched: 9. Germline assignment: CDR1 MNHEY and CDR2 SVGAGI. This CDR3 contains 15 residues. The chain's CDR3 is CASSYSKQGMRGYTF. CDR3 DNA sequence: TGTGCCAGCAGTTACTCAAAACAGGGGATGCGAGGCTACACCTTC.

The chain links TRBV7-9 to TRBJ2-1; TRBD2 aligns across 15 bases. Germline V lookup: CDR1 SEHNR, CDR2 FQNEAQ (reference sequence). V dropped 5 bases and J dropped 3; count of bases not matched to a gene: 8. This CDR3 is 18 amino acids long. The CDR3 sequence is CASSGRTSGRAVYNEQFF. CDR3 DNA sequence: TGTGCCAGCAGCGGGAGGACTAGCGGGAGGGCCGTCTACAATGAGCAGTTCTTC.

V and J are TRBV5-1 and TRBJ2-3; D not certain. Trimming removed 4 bases from V and 0 bases from J, with 12 bases in between. The CDR3 consists of 15 residues. Germline V gene data show CDR1 as SGHRS and CDR2 as YFSETQ. The CDR3 DNA reads TGCGCCAGCAGCGTCCTTGGGCAGAGCACAGATACGCAGTATTTT. Its translation is CASSVLGQSTDTQYF.

This clone showed up just once. This sequence joins TRBV6-5 and TRBJ2-1; 8 positions agree with TRBD2. The junction had 5 bases not matched to a gene; V was cut back by 6 bases and J by 4 bases. Germline V CDR1 and CDR2: MNHEY, SVGAGI. The CDR3 totals 14 residues. CDR3 amino acids: CASRPGTSYNEQFF. Written as DNA, the CDR3 is TGTGCCAGCAGGCCCGGGACTAGTTACAATGAGCAGTTCTTC.

This clone occurred once. The chain couples TRBV3-1 (or the pseudogene TRBV3-2) to TRBJ1-2; a possible D gene is TRBD1 (6 bases). Germline CDR1 reads LGHDT; CDR2 reads YNNKEL (reference sequence). This CDR3 is built from 15 residues. V lost 3 bases to trimming and J lost 6 bases, with 17 bases between them. Written as DNA, the CDR3 is TGTGCCAGCAGCCACCTAACGACACAGGGAGATGGCTACACCTTC. This encodes CASSHLTTQGDGYTF.

The rearrangement uses TRBV19 and TRBJ2-7, with D perhaps TRBD2 (6 bases). The length of the CDR3 is 12 residues. CDR1 is LNHDA, CDR2 SQIVND, per germline (reference sequence). V was cut by 5 bases and J by 6 bases, with 11 bases left in between. As DNA, the CDR3 is TGTGCCAGTAGTTCCAGGAGGGGCGAGCAGTACTTC. It is translated as CASSSRRGEQYF.

This chain connects TRBV7-3 to TRBJ2-1, with 10 bases identical to TRBD2. The V and J ends lost 4 bases and 3 bases, in that order; junction bases with no gene match: 9. CDR1 and CDR2 (germline): SGHTA, FQGTGA. The CDR3 totals 17 residues. CDR3 sequence reads: CASSSTVTSGNYNEQFF. DNA for the CDR3: TGTGCCAGCAGCTCCACCGTCACTAGCGGGAACTACAATGAGCAGTTCTTC. Full variable domain (outside the CDR3, taken from reference TRBV7-3 and TRBJ2-1): GAGVSQTPSNKVTEKGKYVELRCDPISGHTALYWYRQSLGQGPEFLIYFQGTGAADDSGLPNDRFFAVRPEGSVSTLKIQRTERGDSAVYLCASSSTVTSGNYNEQFFGPGTRLTVL.

Of note for this clone: This same CDR3 is encoded by further DNA sequences in the sample. The chain recombines TRBV5-1 with TRBJ2-1; TRBD1 matches 7 bases. The V and J ends lost 0 bases and 7 bases, in that order; junction bases with no gene match: 1. Per germline, CDR1 SGHRS and CDR2 YFSETQ. The CDR3 totals 13 residues. The CDR3 DNA sequence: TGCGCCAGCAGCTTGGGACAGGGAAATGAGCAGTTCTTC. Protein product: CASSLGQGNEQFF. Full variable domain (outside the CDR3, taken from reference TRBV5-1 and TRBJ2-1): KAGVTQTPRYLIKTRGQQVTLSCSPISGHRSVSWYQQTPGQGLQFLFEYFSETQRNKGNFPGRFSGRQFSNSRSEMNVSTLELGDSALYLCASSLGQGNEQFFGPGTRLTVL.

A few counts support this clone. This sample includes further DNA sequences coding for the same CDR3. This chain uses TRBV7-9 with TRBJ2-1; perhaps TRBD2 as D (6 bases). The CDR3 is 14 amino acids. Trimming shortened V by 5 bases and J by 0 bases, and 8 bases separated the two germline ends. Per germline, CDR1 SEHNR and CDR2 FQNEAQ (reference sequence). The CDR3 DNA follows: TGTGCCAGCAGCCTGACTAGCTCCTACAATGAGCAGTTCTTC. As protein: CASSLTSSYNEQFF. The variable domain in full, completed from reference TRBV7-9 and TRBJ2-1, reads DTGVSQNPRHKITKRGQNVTFRCDPISEHNRLYWYRQTLGQGPEFLTYFQNEAQLEKSRLLSDRFSAERPKGSFSTLEIQRTEQGDSAMYLCASSLTSSYNEQFFGPGTRLTVL.

The chain joins TRBV5-1 to TRBJ2-7, with 9 bases aligning to TRBD1. CDR3 length: 14 residues. Looked up from germline, CDR1 is SGHRS and CDR2 is YFSETQ. Trimming at V came to 2 bases and at J to 6 bases, leaving 6 bases not matched to a gene. The CDR3 here is CASSFAGTGSEQYF. In DNA, the CDR3 is TGCGCCAGCAGCTTCGCCGGGACAGGGAGCGAGCAGTACTTC.

This sequence joins TRBV2 and TRBJ1-1, with a weak D call TRBD1 (6 bases). Per germline, CDR1 SNHLY and CDR2 FYNNEI. V was trimmed by 5 bases and J by 3 bases, leaving 16 bases between them. This CDR3 comprises 15 residues. The CDR3 is CASSRQVAIDTEAFF. CDR3 DNA sequence: TGTGCCAGCAGTCGACAGGTCGCGATTGACACTGAAGCTTTCTTT.